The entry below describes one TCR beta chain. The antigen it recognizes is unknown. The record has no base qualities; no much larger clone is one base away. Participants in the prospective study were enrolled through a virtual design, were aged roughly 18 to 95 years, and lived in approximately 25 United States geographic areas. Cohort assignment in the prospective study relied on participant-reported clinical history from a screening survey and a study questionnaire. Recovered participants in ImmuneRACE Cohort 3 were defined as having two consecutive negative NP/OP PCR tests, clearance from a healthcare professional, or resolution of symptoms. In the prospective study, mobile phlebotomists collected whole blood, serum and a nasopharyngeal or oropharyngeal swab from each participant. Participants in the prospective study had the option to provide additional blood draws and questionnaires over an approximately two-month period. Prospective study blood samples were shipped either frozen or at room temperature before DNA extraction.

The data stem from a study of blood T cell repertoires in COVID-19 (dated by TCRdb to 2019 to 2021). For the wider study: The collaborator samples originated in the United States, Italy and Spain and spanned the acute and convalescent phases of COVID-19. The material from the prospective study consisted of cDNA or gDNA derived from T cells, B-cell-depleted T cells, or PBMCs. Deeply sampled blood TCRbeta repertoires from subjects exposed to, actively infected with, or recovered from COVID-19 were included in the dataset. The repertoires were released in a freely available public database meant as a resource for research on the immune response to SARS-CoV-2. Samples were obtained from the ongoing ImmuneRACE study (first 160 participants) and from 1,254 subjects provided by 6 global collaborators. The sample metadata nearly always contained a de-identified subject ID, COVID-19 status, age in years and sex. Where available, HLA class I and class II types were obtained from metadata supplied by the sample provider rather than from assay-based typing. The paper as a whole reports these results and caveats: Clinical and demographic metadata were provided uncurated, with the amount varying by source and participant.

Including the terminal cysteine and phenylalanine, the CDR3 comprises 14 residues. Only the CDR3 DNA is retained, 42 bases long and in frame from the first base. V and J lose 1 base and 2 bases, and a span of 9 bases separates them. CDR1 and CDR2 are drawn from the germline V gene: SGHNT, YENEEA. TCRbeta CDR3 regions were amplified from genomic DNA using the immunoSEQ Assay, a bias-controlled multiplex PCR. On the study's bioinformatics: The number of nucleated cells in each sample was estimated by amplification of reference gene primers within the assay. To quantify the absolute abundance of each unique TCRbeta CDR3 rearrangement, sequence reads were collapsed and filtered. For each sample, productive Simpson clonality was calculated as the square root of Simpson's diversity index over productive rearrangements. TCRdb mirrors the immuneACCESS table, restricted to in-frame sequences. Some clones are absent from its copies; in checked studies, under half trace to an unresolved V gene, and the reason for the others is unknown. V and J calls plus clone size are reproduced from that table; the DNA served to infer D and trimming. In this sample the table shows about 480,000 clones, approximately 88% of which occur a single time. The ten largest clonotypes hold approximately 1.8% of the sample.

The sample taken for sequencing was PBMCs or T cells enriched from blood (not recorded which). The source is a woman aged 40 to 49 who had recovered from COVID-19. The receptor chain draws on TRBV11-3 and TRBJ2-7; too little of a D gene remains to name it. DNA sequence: TGTGCCAGCAGCTTAGTACGAGGAGCCTACGAGCAGTACTTC. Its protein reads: CASSLVRGAYEQYF. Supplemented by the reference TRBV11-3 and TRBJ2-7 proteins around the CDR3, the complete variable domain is EAGVVQSPRYKIIEKKQPVAFWCNPISGHNTLYWYLQNLGQGPELLIRYENEEAVDDSQLPKDRFSAERLKGVDSTLKIQPAELGDSAVYLCASSLVRGAYEQYFGPGTRLTVT.